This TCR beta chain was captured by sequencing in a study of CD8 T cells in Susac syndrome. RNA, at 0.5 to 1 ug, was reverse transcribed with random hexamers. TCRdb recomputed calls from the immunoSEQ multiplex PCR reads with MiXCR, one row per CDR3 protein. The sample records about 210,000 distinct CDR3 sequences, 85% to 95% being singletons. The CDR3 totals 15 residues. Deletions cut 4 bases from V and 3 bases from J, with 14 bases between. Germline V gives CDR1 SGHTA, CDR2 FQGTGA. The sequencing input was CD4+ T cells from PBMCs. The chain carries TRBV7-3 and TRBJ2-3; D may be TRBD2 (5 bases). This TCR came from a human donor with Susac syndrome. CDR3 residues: CASSYRVGETDTQYF. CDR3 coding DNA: TGTGCCAGCAGCTATAGGGTGGGAGAGACAGATACGCAGTATTTT.